A single sample gave rise to the 19 T cell receptor beta chains below, sequenced in a study of T cell clonality in common variable immunodeficiency. For these TCRs, the target antigens are not known. Study-wide points: Common variable immunodeficiency TCR beta sequences reportedly had fewer deletions and N-nucleotide insertions.

Using immunoSEQ multiplex PCR, the repertoire was profiled, and TCRdb retains in-frame clones only, with some absent. Listed here are more than 20,000 clones without any singletons, the top ten holding 2% to 2.5%. Input material: peripheral blood mononuclear cells. These receptors were collected from a human donor with common variable immunodeficiency.

This clone has a count of ten or more. The CDR3 end falls 3 residues outside the read, so it is completed with the germline J gene. The J gene is TRBJ1-2, the V gene TRBV7-2, with 7 bases fitting TRBD1. This CDR3 is 15 amino acids long. The V gene's germline CDR1 is SGHTA and CDR2 FQGNSA. Unmatched junction bases numbered 10, after V lost 2 bases and J lost 7 bases. This CDR3 reads CASSLLQTGRGGYTF. The CDR3 bases that were read are TGTGCCAGCAGCTTATTGCAGACAGGGAGGGGTGGC.

This clone was found many times. The DNA ends 3 residues before the CDR3 does, and the rest of the CDR3 is filled in from the germline J gene. This rearrangement joins TRBV28 to TRBJ2-7; the match to TRBD1 covers 9 bases. The ends lost 2 bases at V and 2 bases at J; junction bases unmatched: 4. Germline V gene data show CDR1 as MDHEN and CDR2 as SYDVKM. CDR3 length: 15 amino acids. The CDR3 here is CASSLDRGWAYEQYF. CDR3 DNA (partial): TGTGCCAGCAGTTTAGACAGGGGGTGGGCCTACGAG.

This clone was counted at least ten times. The CDR3 extends 3 residues past the end of the read, so its final part is completed from the germline J gene. Other DNA variants within this sample encode the same CDR3. This sequence joins TRBV5-1 and TRBJ2-7, with TRBD1 identical over 7 bases. The CDR3 spans 16 residues. The ends lost 4 bases at V and 1 base at J; junction bases unmatched: 11. Germline-derived CDR1 and CDR2 are SGHRS and YFSETQ. The CDR3 reads CASSPRGTAASYEQYF. The CDR3 DNA, read in part, is TGCGCCAGCAGCCCAAGGGGGACAGCTGCGTCCTACGAG.

This clone showed up many times. The read falls 3 residues short of the CDR3 end, and the missing part is taken from the germline J gene. The chain recombines TRBV5-1 with TRBJ2-3, with 11 nucleotides matching TRBD2. The CDR3 extends over 14 amino acids. Germline V gene sequence: CDR1 SGHRS, CDR2 YFSETQ. V lost 3 bases, J lost 5 bases, and 2 bases stayed unmatched. The sequenced part of the CDR3 DNA is TGCGCCAGCAGCTCGCTAGCGGGGGGAGATACG. Translating gives CASSSLAGGDT. The whole CDR3 protein is CASSSLAGGDTQYF.

This clone was recorded at least ten times. CDR3 DNA, as far as it was read: TGTGCCAGCAGCTTAGCGCTCGGGGGGCGAGGCACAGATACG. It translates to CASSLALGGRGTDT. The whole CDR3 protein reads CASSLALGGRGTDTQYF. This chain links TRBV7-2 with TRBJ2-3; D possibly corresponds to TRBD2 (7 bases). The read finishes 3 residues shy of the CDR3 end, and the germline J gene is used to complete it. This CDR3 contains 17 residues. The germline V gene encodes CDR1 SGHTA and CDR2 FQGNSA. Trimming left V 0 bases short and J 1 base short, with 14 bases between. Together with reference TRBV7-2 and TRBJ2-3, the CDR3 gives the full variable domain: GAGVSQSPSNKVTEKGKDVELRCDPISGHTALYWYRQSLGQGLEFLIYFQGNSAPDKSGLPSDRFSAERTGGSVSTLTIQRTQQEDSAVYLCASSLALGGRGTDTQYFGPGTRLTVL.

This clone was counted ten times or more. Sequencing ends 3 residues short of the CDR3 end; the germline J gene provides the rest. This rearrangement joins TRBV5-4 to TRBJ2-5; 10 nucleotides agree with TRBD2. V shed 4 bases, J shed 5 bases, and the junction held 8 bases outside the gene matches. From germline, CDR1 is SGHNT and CDR2 YYREEE (reference sequence). This CDR3 contains 15 residues. The CDR3: CASSPPSGGDETQYF. The DNA read from the CDR3 is TGTGCCAGCAGCCCCCCAAGCGGGGGGGACGAGACC.

This clone was counted at least ten times. The read finishes 3 residues shy of the CDR3 end, and the germline J gene is used to complete it. The chain links TRBV2 to TRBJ2-1; the match to TRBD2 covers 10 bases. The V segment lost 5 bases and the J segment 5 bases; nucleotides outside the gene matches: 3. This CDR3 region has 14 residues. Germline CDR1 and CDR2: SNHLY and FYNNEI. The DNA read from the CDR3 is TGTGCCAGCAGTCTTAGCGGGGGGCACAATGAG. It codes for CASSLSGGHNE. In full, the CDR3 is CASSLSGGHNEQFF.

This clone was observed at least ten times. At one of its ends the junction is not consistent with the germline gene, which may arise from a read error. The CDR3 end falls 3 residues outside the read, so it is completed with the germline J gene. The chain recombines TRBV4-2 with TRBJ2-5, with 8 bases identical to TRBD2. CDR1 and CDR2 from the germline V gene are LGHNA and YNFKEQ. The CDR3 loop spans 16 amino acids. The CDR3 DNA, read in part, is TGCGCCAGCAGCCAAGTTTTAACGGGGGGGGCGGAGACC. Its translation: CASSQVLTGGAET. The full CDR3 sequence reads CASSQVLTGGAETQYF.

This clone was detected many times. Sequencing ends 3 residues short of the CDR3 end; the germline J gene provides the rest. The chain couples TRBV14 to TRBJ2-7; D not resolved. Trimming removed 1 base from V and 0 bases from J, with 10 bases in between. The CDR3 loop spans 15 amino acids. Germline-derived CDR1 and CDR2 are SGHDN and FVKESK. CDR3 region: CASSQVSQISYEQYF. The CDR3 DNA, read in part, is TGTGCCAGCAGCCAAGTCAGTCAGATCTCCTACGAG.

This clone was found many times. The CDR3 region is CAISQPGQNTDTQYF. The covered CDR3 bases are TGTGCCATCAGTCAGCCGGGACAGAACACAGATACG. The gene calls are TRBV10-3 and TRBJ2-3; 7 bases line up with TRBD1. The read stops 3 residues short of the end of the CDR3; the missing end is completed from the germline J gene. The CDR3 extends over 15 amino acids. Germline lookup yields CDR1 ENHRY and CDR2 SYGVKD. The ends lost 5 bases at V and 2 bases at J; junction bases unmatched: 7.

In its sample, this clone was seen many times. CDR3 DNA (partial): TGCAGTGCTACAACTAGCGGGGGGCCGACAGATACG. This codes for CSATTSGGPTDT. The entire CDR3 reads CSATTSGGPTDTQYF. This chain connects TRBV20-1 to TRBJ2-3; 12 bases are shared with TRBD2. With the read ending 3 residues before the CDR3 end, the germline J gene is used to fill in that end. This CDR3 comprises 15 residues. With 4 bases clipped from V and 3 bases from J, the junction kept 5 bases outside the gene matches. Germline V gene data show CDR1 as DFQATT and CDR2 as SNEGSKA (reference sequence).

In its sample, this clone was seen many times. The CDR3 end is not reached by the read, which stops 3 residues before it; the germline J gene fills it in. The chain carries TRBV5-1 and TRBJ2-3; 16 bases align to TRBD2. The CDR3 runs to 16 residues. V lost 4 bases to trimming and J lost 4 bases; unmatched junction nucleotides: 3. Germline assignment: CDR1 SGHRS and CDR2 YFSETQ. This CDR3 is CASSPGLAGGPDTQYF. CDR3 bases read: TGCGCCAGCAGCCCGGGACTAGCGGGGGGGCCAGATACG.

This clone was seen ten or more times. The CDR3 end falls 3 residues outside the read, so it is completed with the germline J gene. The rearrangement uses TRBV5-1 and TRBJ2-5, with 9 bases that match TRBD2. This CDR3 spans 15 amino acids. CDR1 and CDR2 from the germline V gene are SGHRS and YFSETQ. V was pared by 6 bases and J by 3 bases, with 9 bases of the junction left unmatched. Partial CDR3 DNA: TGCGCCAGCACCAAGGGCGGGGGGGACAAAGAGACC. Protein: CASTKGGGDKET. The entire CDR3 protein reads CASTKGGGDKETQYF.

This clone came up many times. The read gets to within 3 residues of the CDR3 end, and the germline J gene fills in the rest. The chain couples TRBV6-1 to TRBJ2-3; 15 bases map to TRBD2. From germline, CDR1 is MNHNS and CDR2 SASEGT. This CDR3 has 16 amino acids. The CDR3 sequence is CASSEGTSGGIGPQYF. Partial CDR3 DNA: TGTGCCAGCAGTGAGGGGACTAGCGGGGGGATCGGTCCG.

This clone was observed at least ten times. The DNA ends 3 residues before the CDR3 does, and the rest of the CDR3 is filled in from the germline J gene. The chain employs TRBV2 and TRBJ2-7; perhaps TRBD1 as D (5 bases). Germline V gives CDR1 SNHLY, CDR2 FYNNEI. V dropped 3 bases and J dropped 3 bases, with 12 bases sitting between them. The CDR3 spans 14 residues. The CDR3 sequence: CASSDWPGNYEQYF. CDR3 bases read: TGTGCCAGCAGTGATTGGCCAGGGAACTACGAG.

This clone was counted at least ten times. The CDR3 end is not reached by the read, which stops 3 residues before it; the germline J gene fills it in. The gene calls are TRBV2 and TRBJ2-5, with 12 positions matching TRBD2. CDR1 and CDR2 (germline): SNHLY, FYNNEI. The V gene end was trimmed by 9 bases and the J gene end by 1 base; junction bases not matched to a gene: 6. The CDR3 contains 15 residues. CDR3 DNA (partial): TGTGCCAGAACGGCTAGCGGGGGGGGCCAAGAGACC. Translating it yields CARTASGGGQET. The whole CDR3 region reads CARTASGGGQETQYF. Looking up the rest from reference TRBV2 and TRBJ2-5 gives the full variable domain: EPEVTQTPSHQVTQMGQEVILRCVPISNHLYFYWYRQILGQKVEFLVSFYNNEISEKSEIFDDQFSVERPDGSNFTLKIRSTKLEDSAMYFCARTASGGGQETQYFGPGTRLLVL.

Only a few counts were recorded for this clone. The CDR3 extends 3 residues past the end of the read, so its final part is completed from the germline J gene. The V call is TRBV27, the J call TRBJ2-7, with TRBD1 matching over 8 bases. After removal of 3 bases from V and 0 bases from J, the junction contained 13 bases not matched to a gene. CDR3 length: 18 residues. Germline V gene lookup returns CDR1 MNHEY and CDR2 SMNVEV (reference sequence). CDR3 DNA, as far as it was read: TGTGCCAGCAGTTTTGGTCAGGGGGCGGGATTTAGCTCCTACGAG. Its translation: CASSFGQGAGFSSYE. The entire CDR3 protein is CASSFGQGAGFSSYEQYF.

This clone was seen at least ten times. The read stops 3 residues short of the end of the CDR3; the missing end is completed from the germline J gene. The J gene is TRBJ1-6, the V gene TRBV7-3; tentative D call: TRBD1 (6 bases). The CDR3 is made up of 16 amino acids. The V end was cut by 3 bases, the J end by 9 bases, with 18 bases between. Per germline, CDR1 SGHTA and CDR2 FQGTGA. CDR3 amino acids: CASSLQTGSSGSPLHF. Partial CDR3 DNA: TGTGCCAGCAGCTTGCAGACAGGATCCTCGGGTTCACCC.

This clone was observed many times. The CDR3 end falls 3 residues outside the read, so it is completed with the germline J gene. The chain carries TRBV6-1 and TRBJ1-6; 9 bases align to TRBD1. Germline trimming cut 4 bases from V and 5 bases from J; bases unmatched to any gene: 6. Germline V gene data show CDR1 as MNHNS and CDR2 as SASEGT. The CDR3 runs 16 residues. The CDR3 bases that were read are TGTGCCAGCAGTGCCGATCGACAGGGGGATAATTCACCC. Protein product: CASSADRQGDNSP. The complete CDR3 sequence is CASSADRQGDNSPLHF.